Each of the 30 T cell receptor beta chains below was sequenced from the same sample in a study of blood T cell repertoires in COVID-19. Clones were read by immunoSEQ multiplex PCR, and TCRdb kept only the in-frame ones, dropping some. Found here are roughly 130,000 clones, 84% of them singletons; the top ten hold 9.5% to 15%. The sample comprised peripheral blood. The receptors were gathered from a woman aged 30 to 39 who had recovered from COVID-19.

The chain uses TRBV6-5 and TRBJ2-1; D might be TRBD2 (6 bases). The CDR3 runs to 14 residues. The V gene's germline CDR1 is MNHEY and CDR2 SVGAGI. The V gene lost 6 bases and the J gene lost 3 bases, with 12 bases spanning the gap. The CDR3 nucleotides are TGTGCCAGCAGCGCGGGACGGCTCTACAATGAGCAGTTCTTC. Protein product: CASSAGRLYNEQFF.

J is TRBJ2-3 and V is TRBV2; TRBD2 might be the D (6 bases). CDR3 length: 14 amino acids. V was clipped by 11 bases and J by 1 base, with 16 bases between them. Germline CDR1 and CDR2: SNHLY and FYNNEI. CDR3 DNA: TGTGCCGGACGACGCGGGGCTCGCACAGATACGCAGTATTTT. This gives the protein CAGRRGARTDTQYF.

The V gene is TRBV9, the J gene TRBJ2-1; perhaps TRBD2 as D (6 bases). The germline gives CDR1 SGDLS, CDR2 YYNGEE. The CDR3 spans 13 residues. Trimming removed 4 bases from V and 2 bases from J, with 7 bases in between. CDR3 amino acids: CASSSGPYNEQFF. In DNA form, the CDR3 reads TGTGCCAGCAGCAGCGGGCCCTACAATGAGCAGTTCTTC.

The chain carries TRBV10-3 and TRBJ2-3; 12 nucleotides align to TRBD2. CDR1 is ENHRY, CDR2 SYGVKD, per germline. V trimming: 6 bases; J trimming: 8 bases; junction bases outside the gene matches: 12. This CDR3 spans 16 amino acids. Here the CDR3 DNA reads TGTGCCATCAGGGAGGGGACTAGCGGGCTGGGGGGTACGCAGTATTTT. Translated: CAIREGTSGLGGTQYF.

The chain employs TRBV3-1 (or the pseudogene TRBV3-2) and TRBJ2-4, with 8 bases matching TRBD1. Unmatched junction bases numbered 5, after V lost 3 bases and J lost 1 base. In germline, CDR1 is LGHDT, CDR2 YNNKEL (reference sequence). The CDR3 length is 16 residues. CDR3 protein: CASSQAGGLAKNIQYF. CDR3 nucleotide sequence: TGTGCCAGCAGCCAGGCAGGGGGCCTGGCCAAAAACATTCAGTACTTC.

V and J are TRBV9 and TRBJ2-1, with 14 nucleotides matching TRBD2. Germline V gives CDR1 SGDLS, CDR2 YYNGEE. The J segment lost 7 bases and the V segment lost 0 bases, leaving 9 bases of the junction unmatched. The CDR3 is 18 amino acids. The CDR3 is CASSVATGTSGRGNEQFF. The CDR3 nucleotides read TGTGCCAGCAGCGTAGCTACAGGGACTAGCGGGAGAGGAAATGAGCAGTTCTTC.

This chain connects TRBV5-1 to TRBJ1-2; no clear D. The CDR3 is 14 amino acids. Trimming removed 0 bases from V and 6 bases from J, with 12 bases in between. CDR1 is SGHRS, CDR2 YFSETQ, per germline. The CDR3 DNA sequence: TGCGCCAGCAGCTTGGCCGCGGGATCGGATGGCTACACCTTC. Translation gives CASSLAAGSDGYTF.

The V gene is TRBV11-2, the J gene TRBJ1-1; the D gene is possibly TRBD1 (5 bases). The germline V gene encodes CDR1 SGHAT and CDR2 FQNNGV. This CDR3 comprises 15 residues. Trimming left V 4 bases short and J 0 bases short, with 12 bases between. The CDR3 bases are TGTGCCAGCAGCTCGCAGGGATCTCTGAACACTGAAGCTTTCTTT. Translation gives CASSSQGSLNTEAFF.

This chain links TRBV5-1 with TRBJ2-6, with 9 bases identical to TRBD2. V lost 0 bases to trimming and J lost 2 bases; unmatched junction nucleotides: 3. Germline CDR1 SGHRS, CDR2 YFSETQ. The CDR3 covers 17 residues. The CDR3 coding sequence is TGCGCCAGCAGCTTGGAGTCTAGCGGGGCTGGGGCCAACGTCCTGACTTTC. It yields the protein CASSLESSGAGANVLTF.

This chain links TRBV18 with TRBJ2-3, with D possibly being TRBD2 (5 bases). With 2 bases removed from V and 2 bases from J, the gap between germline ends came to 11 bases. Germline V gives CDR1 KGHSH, CDR2 LQKENI. The CDR3 is made up of 15 amino acids. CDR3 sequence reads: CASSPWTPPTDTQYF. The CDR3 DNA follows: TGTGCCAGCTCACCATGGACTCCCCCCACAGATACGCAGTATTTT.

In this sample, this clone turned up a few times. The V and J genes are TRBV27 and TRBJ2-1; D not resolved. The V end lost 0 bases, the J end lost 0 bases, and 6 bases lay between the germline ends. The CDR3 has 15 residues. Germline V CDR1 and CDR2: MNHEY, SMNVEV (reference sequence). CDR3 sequence: CASSLSAGSYNEQFF. Written as DNA, the CDR3 is TGTGCCAGCAGTTTATCGGCTGGCTCCTACAATGAGCAGTTCTTC.

The V gene is TRBV20-1, the J gene TRBJ2-7, with TRBD1 identical over 8 bases. Germline V gives CDR1 DFQATT, CDR2 SNEGSKA (reference sequence). This CDR3 region has 14 residues. Trimming took 3 bases from V and 4 from J; bases not matched to a gene: 8. The CDR3 sequence: CSASGQGFDYEQYF. CDR3 sequence (DNA): TGCAGTGCTAGTGGACAGGGTTTCGATTACGAGCAGTACTTC.

V and J are TRBV4-1 and TRBJ1-4; D gene uncertain. The V and J ends lost 8 bases and 0 bases respectively, with 13 bases between them. CDR3 size: 15 residues. The germline gives CDR1 MGHRA, CDR2 YSYEKL. CDR3 amino acids: CASQTAEATNEKLFF. The CDR3 region has the DNA TGCGCCAGCCAAACTGCTGAGGCAACTAATGAAAAACTGTTTTTT.

Only one count was recorded for this clone. The chain links TRBV5-4 to TRBJ2-2, with 7 bases aligning to TRBD2. The CDR3 is 15 residues long. The V segment lost 4 bases and the J segment 6 bases; nucleotides outside the gene matches: 9. Looked up from germline, CDR1 is SGHNT and CDR2 is YYREEE (reference sequence). CDR3 region: CASSPEAGDAGELFF. CDR3 bases: TGTGCCAGCAGCCCGGAGGCGGGAGACGCCGGGGAGCTGTTTTTT.

CDR3 amino acids: CASSGRGWDTEAFF. The CDR3 DNA is TGCGCCAGCAGCGGGAGGGGATGGGACACTGAAGCTTTCTTT. J is TRBJ1-1 and V is TRBV10-2, with D perhaps matching TRBD1 (5 bases). CDR1 WSHSY and CDR2 SAAADI come from the germline V gene. With 6 bases removed from V and 3 bases from J, the gap between germline ends came to 14 bases. The CDR3 consists of 14 residues.

The V and J genes are TRBV23-1 and TRBJ2-2; 10 nucleotides align to TRBD1. TRBV23-1 counts as an open reading frame of uncertain function. The length of the CDR3 is 17 residues. V was pared by 6 bases and J by 0 bases, with 7 bases of the junction left unmatched. The CDR3 nucleotides are TGCGCCAGCAGCCGAACTGACAGGGGGCCGAACACCGGGGAGCTGTTTTTT. Translated: CASSRTDRGPNTGELFF.

The chain has TRBV5-1 and TRBJ2-7; possible D gene TRBD2, 6 bases. V was trimmed by 2 bases and J by 7 bases, leaving 13 bases between them. The V gene's germline CDR1 is SGHRS and CDR2 YFSETQ. This CDR3 is built from 13 residues. CDR3 protein: CASSFITGEEQYF. For the CDR3, the DNA is TGCGCCAGCAGCTTCATCACGGGGGAAGAGCAGTACTTC.

The chain links TRBV10-2 to TRBJ2-2; 11 bases map to TRBD2. J gave up 1 base and V 6 bases, and 10 bases lay outside the gene matches. Germline-derived CDR1 and CDR2 are WSHSY and SAAADI. This CDR3 is built from 18 residues. CDR3: CASSGTSGRRGNTGELFF. In DNA, the CDR3 is TGCGCCAGCAGCGGGACTAGCGGCAGGAGGGGGAACACCGGGGAGCTGTTTTTT.

As DNA, the CDR3 is TGTGCCAGCAGCTTAGTGGGCCAGGGGGGTTCTGAAGCTTTCTTT. It encodes CASSLVGQGGSEAFF. V usage is TRBV13 and J usage is TRBJ1-1; 7 bases fit TRBD1. This CDR3 comprises 15 residues. The V and J ends lost 1 base and 6 bases, in that order; junction bases with no gene match: 8. In germline, CDR1 is PRHDT, CDR2 FYEKMQ (reference sequence).

This chain connects TRBV3-1 (or the pseudogene TRBV3-2) to TRBJ2-7, with 9 bases aligning to TRBD1. Germline values: CDR1 LGHDT, CDR2 YNNKEL (reference sequence). The junction had 8 bases not matched to a gene; V was cut back by 5 bases and J by 0 bases. This CDR3 has 16 amino acids. The CDR3 reads CASSAPGQGVSYEQYF. In DNA, the CDR3 is TGTGCCAGCAGCGCCCCGGGACAGGGTGTCTCCTACGAGCAGTACTTC.

The chain uses TRBV5-6 and TRBJ1-1; TRBD1 matches at 10 bases. The CDR3 sequence is 14 residues long. V was clipped by 6 bases and J by 3 bases; unmatched bases: 5. Per germline, CDR1 SGHDT and CDR2 YYEEEE. The CDR3: CASIRTGGDTEAFF. DNA for the CDR3: TGTGCCAGCATCCGGACAGGGGGGGACACTGAAGCTTTCTTT.

The V and J genes are TRBV29-1 and TRBJ2-3; 10 nucleotides agree with TRBD2. The germline V gene encodes CDR1 SQVTM and CDR2 ANQGSEA. Trimming removed 4 bases from V and 4 bases from J; junction bases left unmatched: 8. The CDR3 loop spans 15 amino acids. The CDR3 is CSVGTSGSLPDTQYF. The CDR3 DNA sequence: TGCAGCGTTGGGACTAGCGGAAGTCTACCAGATACGCAGTATTTT.

The chain is built from TRBV18 and TRBJ1-1; the match to TRBD1 covers 9 bases. Germline V gene lookup returns CDR1 KGHSH and CDR2 LQKENI. V lost 5 bases, J lost 5 bases, and 9 bases stayed unmatched. The CDR3 contains 15 residues. This CDR3 reads CASSSGTGLRTEAFF. The CDR3 bases are TGTGCCAGCTCATCGGGGACAGGGTTGAGGACTGAAGCTTTCTTT.

The chain combines TRBV2 with TRBJ2-1, with 7 positions matching TRBD2. V lost 7 bases and J lost 5; bases outside the gene matches: 8. Germline V gives CDR1 SNHLY, CDR2 FYNNEI. This CDR3 has 14 amino acids. CDR3 in amino acids: CASKLRGTHNEQFF. CDR3 DNA sequence: TGTGCCAGCAAGTTGCGGGGGACCCACAATGAGCAGTTCTTC.

The gene calls are TRBV5-4 and TRBJ2-1; 8 nucleotides agree with TRBD2. The CDR3 contains 17 residues. Trimming removed 4 bases from V and 3 bases from J; junction bases left unmatched: 12. Germline V gene lookup returns CDR1 SGHNT and CDR2 YYREEE (reference sequence). The CDR3 nucleotides are TGTGCCAGCAGCCCGGACTGGCGGGAGGCCTACTACAATGAGCAGTTCTTC. Residues: CASSPDWREAYYNEQFF.

V and J are TRBV5-1 and TRBJ2-3; weak D call: TRBD2 (5 bases). From germline, CDR1 is SGHRS and CDR2 YFSETQ. The CDR3 has 16 residues. Trimming took off 0 bases at V and 3 bases at J, with 14 bases between the two ends. The chain's CDR3 is CASSLGTLRGTDTQYF. CDR3 sequence (DNA): TGCGCCAGCAGCTTGGGAACCCTCAGAGGGACAGATACGCAGTATTTT. The complete variable domain, with remaining parts taken from reference TRBV5-1 and TRBJ2-3, reads KAGVTQTPRYLIKTRGQQVTLSCSPISGHRSVSWYQQTPGQGLQFLFEYFSETQRNKGNFPGRFSGRQFSNSRSEMNVSTLELGDSALYLCASSLGTLRGTDTQYFGPGTRLTVL.

The rearrangement joins TRBV19 to TRBJ2-7, with 7 bases lining up with TRBD1. CDR1 is LNHDA, CDR2 SQIVND, per germline (reference sequence). After removal of 3 bases from V and 3 bases from J, the junction contained 2 bases not matched to a gene. The CDR3 runs to 13 residues. The CDR3 bases are TGTGCCAGTAGTATTGACAGGGACTACGAGCAGTACTTC. Its protein product is CASSIDRDYEQYF.

As regards this clone: Other DNA sequences in the sample encode the same CDR3. In DNA form, the CDR3 reads TGTGCCAGCAGTTGGACAGGGGAGGACGGCTACACCTTC. This sequence encodes CASSWTGEDGYTF. The genes are TRBV6-5 and TRBJ1-2; 9 positions match TRBD1. Germline lookup yields CDR1 MNHEY and CDR2 SVGAGI. After removal of 4 bases from V and 8 bases from J, the junction contained 5 bases not matched to a gene. The CDR3 is 13 residues long.

This clone was recorded many times. This chain connects TRBV3-1 (or the pseudogene TRBV3-2) to TRBJ2-3; the match to TRBD2 covers 9 bases. Germline V gives CDR1 LGHDT, CDR2 YNNKEL (reference sequence). V was clipped by 4 bases and J by 4 bases; unmatched bases: 9. The CDR3 runs 16 residues. The DNA of the CDR3 is TGTGCCAGCAGCCCACAGTTAGCGGGAGTTTCAGATACGCAGTATTTT. Amino acids: CASSPQLAGVSDTQYF.

The rearrangement links TRBV4-2 to TRBJ1-1, with D tentatively TRBD1 (6 bases). V lost 4 bases to trimming and J lost 5 bases, with 17 bases between them. Germline V gene sequence: CDR1 LGHNA, CDR2 YNFKEQ. This CDR3 is built from 15 residues. The CDR3 spells CASSLSGARETEAFF. DNA for the CDR3: TGTGCCAGCAGCCTTTCGGGGGCGCGGGAGACTGAAGCTTTCTTT.